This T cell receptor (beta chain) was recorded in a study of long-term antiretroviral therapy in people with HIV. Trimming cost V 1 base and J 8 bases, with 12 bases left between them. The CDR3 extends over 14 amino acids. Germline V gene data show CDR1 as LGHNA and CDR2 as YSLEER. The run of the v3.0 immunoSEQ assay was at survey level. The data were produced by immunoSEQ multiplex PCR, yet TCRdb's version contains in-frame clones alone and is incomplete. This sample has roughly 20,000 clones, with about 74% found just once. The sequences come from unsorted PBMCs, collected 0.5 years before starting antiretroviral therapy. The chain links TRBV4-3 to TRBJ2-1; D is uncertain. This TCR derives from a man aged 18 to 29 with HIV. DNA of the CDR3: TGCGCCAGCAGCCAAGGGTCTGGCGGCGATGAGCAGTTCTTC. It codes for CASSQGSGGDEQFF.